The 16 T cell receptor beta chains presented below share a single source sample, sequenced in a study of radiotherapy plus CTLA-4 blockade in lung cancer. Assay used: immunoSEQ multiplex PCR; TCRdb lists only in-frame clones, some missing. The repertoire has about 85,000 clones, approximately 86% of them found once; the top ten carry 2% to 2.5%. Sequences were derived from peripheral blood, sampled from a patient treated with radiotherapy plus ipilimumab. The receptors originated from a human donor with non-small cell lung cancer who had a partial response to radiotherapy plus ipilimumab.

This CDR3 reads CATSRRRDTEAFF. Written as DNA, the CDR3 is TGTGCCACCAGCCGCCGCCGGGACACTGAAGCTTTCTTT. This chain connects TRBV15 to TRBJ1-1; no clear D. V gave up 5 bases and J gave up 3 bases, with 10 bases separating them. The CDR3 length is 13 residues. CDR1 and CDR2 from the germline V gene are LNHNV and YYDKDF (reference sequence).

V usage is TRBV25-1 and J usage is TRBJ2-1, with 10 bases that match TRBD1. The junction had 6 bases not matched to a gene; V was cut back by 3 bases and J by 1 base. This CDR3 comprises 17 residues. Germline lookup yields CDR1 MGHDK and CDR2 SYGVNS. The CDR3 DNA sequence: TGTGCCAGCAGTGATCACCCGGGACAGGGGTCCTACAATGAGCAGTTCTTC. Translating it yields CASSDHPGQGSYNEQFF.

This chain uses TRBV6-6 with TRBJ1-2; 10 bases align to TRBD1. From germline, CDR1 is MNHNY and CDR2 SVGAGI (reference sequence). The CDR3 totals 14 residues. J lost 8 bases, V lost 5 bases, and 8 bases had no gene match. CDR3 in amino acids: CASSPDRGPRGYTF. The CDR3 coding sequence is TGTGCCAGCAGTCCCGACAGGGGGCCGCGGGGCTACACCTTC.

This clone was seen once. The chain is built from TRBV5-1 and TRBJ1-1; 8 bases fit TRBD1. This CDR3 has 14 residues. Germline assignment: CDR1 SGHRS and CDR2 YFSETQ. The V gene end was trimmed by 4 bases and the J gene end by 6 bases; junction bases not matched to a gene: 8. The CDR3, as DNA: TGCGCCAGCAGCGCCGGACAGGGAATGGCTGAAGCTTTCTTT. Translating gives CASSAGQGMAEAFF.

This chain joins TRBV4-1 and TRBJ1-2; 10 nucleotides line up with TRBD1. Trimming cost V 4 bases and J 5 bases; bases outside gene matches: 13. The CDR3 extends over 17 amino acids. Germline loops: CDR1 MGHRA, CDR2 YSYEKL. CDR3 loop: CASSPQERPGQGYGYTF. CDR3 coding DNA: TGCGCCAGCAGCCCGCAGGAGAGACCGGGACAGGGGTATGGCTACACCTTC.

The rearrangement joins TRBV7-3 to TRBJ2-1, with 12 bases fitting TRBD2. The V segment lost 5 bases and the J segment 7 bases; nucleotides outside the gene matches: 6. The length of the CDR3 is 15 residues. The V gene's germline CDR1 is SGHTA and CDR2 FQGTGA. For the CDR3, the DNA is TGTGCCAGCAGCGCATCTAGCGGGAGGGGGAATGAGCAGTTCTTC. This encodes CASSASSGRGNEQFF.

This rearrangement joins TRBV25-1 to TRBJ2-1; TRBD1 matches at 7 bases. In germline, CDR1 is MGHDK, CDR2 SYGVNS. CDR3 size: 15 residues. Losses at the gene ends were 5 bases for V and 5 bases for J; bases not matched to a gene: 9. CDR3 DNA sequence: TGTGCCAGCAGTTCACCGGGACAGAGAGACAATGAGCAGTTCTTC. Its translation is CASSSPGQRDNEQFF. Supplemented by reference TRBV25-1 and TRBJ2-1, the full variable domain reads EADIYQTPRYLVIGTGKKITLECSQTMGHDKMYWYQQDPGMELHLIHYSYGVNSTEKGDLSSESTVSRIRTEHFPLTLESARPSHTSQYLCASSSPGQRDNEQFFGPGTRLTVL.

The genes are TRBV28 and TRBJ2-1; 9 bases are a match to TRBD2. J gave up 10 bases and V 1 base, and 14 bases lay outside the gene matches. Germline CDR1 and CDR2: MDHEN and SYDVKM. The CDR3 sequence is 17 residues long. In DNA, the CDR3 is TGTGCCAGCAGTTTATTTAGTTCTGGCGGGAGGGTACTCGAGCAGTTCTTC. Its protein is CASSLFSSGGRVLEQFF.

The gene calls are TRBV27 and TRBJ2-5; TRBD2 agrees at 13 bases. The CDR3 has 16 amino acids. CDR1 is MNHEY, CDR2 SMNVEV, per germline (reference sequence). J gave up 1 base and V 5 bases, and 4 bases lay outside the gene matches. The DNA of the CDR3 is TGTGCCAGCAGTCAAGGACTAGCGGGAGCCCAAGAGACCCAGTACTTC. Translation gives CASSQGLAGAQETQYF.

CDR3 loop: CASSLTGYNTDTQYF. In DNA, the CDR3 is TGTGCCAGCAGCCTGACTGGCTACAACACAGATACGCAGTATTTT. This chain links TRBV11-3 with TRBJ2-3, with D hard to call. CDR3 length: 15 amino acids. V lost 5 bases to trimming and J lost 2 bases, with 14 bases between them. Germline lookup yields CDR1 SGHNT and CDR2 YENEEA.

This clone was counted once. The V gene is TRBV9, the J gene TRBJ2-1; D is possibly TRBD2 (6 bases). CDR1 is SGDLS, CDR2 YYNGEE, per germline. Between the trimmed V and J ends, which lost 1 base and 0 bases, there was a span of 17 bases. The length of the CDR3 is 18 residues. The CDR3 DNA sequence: TGTGCCAGCAGCGTACGGGCTACGGGAGCCACCTCCTACAATGAGCAGTTCTTC. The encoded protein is CASSVRATGATSYNEQFF.

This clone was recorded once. CDR3 DNA: TGTGCCAGCAAACAGGGAACTAACACCGGGGAGCTGTTTTTT. Amino acids: CASKQGTNTGELFF. V is TRBV27 and J is TRBJ2-2; perhaps TRBD1 as D (6 bases). The CDR3 is 14 residues long. Per the germline V gene, CDR1 is MNHEY and CDR2 is SMNVEV (reference sequence). V dropped 7 bases and J dropped 2 bases, with 11 bases sitting between them.

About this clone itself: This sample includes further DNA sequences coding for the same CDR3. CDR3 nucleotide sequence: TGTGCCAGCAGCGTAGGAGCGGGCCGGAACACCGGGGAGCTGTTTTTT. This translates into CASSVGAGRNTGELFF. The chain couples TRBV9 to TRBJ2-2; D might be TRBD2 (6 bases). The germline V gene encodes CDR1 SGDLS and CDR2 YYNGEE. The CDR3 spans 16 residues. Trimming removed 0 bases from V and 1 base from J, with 10 bases in between.

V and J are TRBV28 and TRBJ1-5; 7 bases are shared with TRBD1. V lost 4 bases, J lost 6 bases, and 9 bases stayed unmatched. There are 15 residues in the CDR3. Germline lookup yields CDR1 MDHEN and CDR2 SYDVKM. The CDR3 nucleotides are TGTGCCAGCAGTTCCGGACAGGTCAGGTTTCAGCCCCAGCATTTT. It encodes CASSSGQVRFQPQHF.

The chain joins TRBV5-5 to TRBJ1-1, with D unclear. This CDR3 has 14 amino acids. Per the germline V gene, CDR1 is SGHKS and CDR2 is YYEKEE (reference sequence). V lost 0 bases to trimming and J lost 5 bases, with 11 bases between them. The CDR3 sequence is CASSLDLARTEAFF. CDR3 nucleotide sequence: TGTGCCAGCAGCTTGGATTTGGCGAGGACTGAAGCTTTCTTT.

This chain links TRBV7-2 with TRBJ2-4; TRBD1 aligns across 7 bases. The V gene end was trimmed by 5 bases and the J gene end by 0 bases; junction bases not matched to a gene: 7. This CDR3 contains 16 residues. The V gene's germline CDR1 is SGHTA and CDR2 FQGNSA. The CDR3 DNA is TGTGCCAGCAGCCCGGACAGGACGTTAGCCAAAAACATTCAGTACTTC. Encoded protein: CASSPDRTLAKNIQYF.